The 16 T cell receptor beta chains reported below all come from one sample, sequenced in a study of CD8 T cells in Susac syndrome. Random hexamers were used to reverse transcribe roughly 0.5 to 1 ug of RNA. MiXCR, applied by TCRdb to the immunoSEQ multiplex PCR reads, yields one record per CDR3 protein. The data contain about 200,000 distinct CDR3 sequences, 90% to 95% of them singletons. Sequenced: CD4+ T cells from PBMCs. These receptors were collected from a human donor with multiple sclerosis.

The chain links TRBV27 to TRBJ2-7, with 8 bases that match TRBD1. CDR1 is MNHEY and CDR2 is SMNVEV in the germline V gene (reference sequence). This CDR3 region has 15 residues. V was pared by 4 bases and J by 5 bases, with 10 bases of the junction left unmatched. The CDR3 DNA reads as TGTGCCAGCAGTTCCCACTCGACAGGGGACCACGAGCAGTACTTC. Its protein is CASSSHSTGDHEQYF.

This clonotype occurred once. The V and J genes are TRBV6-5 and TRBJ2-7; a possible D gene is TRBD2 (6 bases). The CDR3 runs 15 residues. Germline V gene lookup returns CDR1 MNHEY and CDR2 SVGAGI. Deletions cut 0 bases from V and 7 bases from J, with 16 bases between. The CDR3 loop is CASSYSSRPGREQYF. Written as DNA, the CDR3 is TGTGCCAGCAGTTACTCTTCCAGGCCTGGGAGGGAGCAGTACTTC.

The chain combines TRBV3-1 with TRBJ2-7; D perhaps matches TRBD1 (6 bases). The length of the CDR3 is 14 residues. Germline CDR1 is LGHDT and CDR2 is YNNKEL (reference sequence). V was clipped by 7 bases and J by 0 bases, with 13 bases between them. The CDR3 sequence: CASKKGQVSYEQYF. The CDR3 region has the DNA TGTGCCAGCAAAAAGGGACAAGTCTCCTACGAGCAGTACTTC.

The rearrangement links TRBV5-6 to TRBJ2-4; TRBD1 or TRBD2 may be the D gene (5 bases each). From germline, CDR1 is SGHDT and CDR2 YYEEEE. CDR3 length equals 14 residues. V was trimmed by 4 bases and J by 8 bases, leaving 16 bases between them. CDR3 nucleotide sequence: TGTGCCAGCAGCGGGGGTGGACCTGTTTACATTCAGTACTTC. It specifies CASSGGGPVYIQYF.

J is TRBJ2-2 and V is TRBV19; 8 positions agree with TRBD1. Germline CDR1 is LNHDA and CDR2 is SQIVND (reference sequence). J gave up 3 bases and V 1 base, and 10 bases lay outside the gene matches. The CDR3 loop spans 18 amino acids. CDR3 residues: CASSIGQGHHPDTGELFF. In DNA form, the CDR3 reads TGTGCCAGTAGTATAGGACAGGGGCACCACCCGGACACCGGGGAGCTGTTTTTT.

This sequence joins TRBV2 and TRBJ1-2; D not certain. Per germline, CDR1 SNHLY and CDR2 FYNNEI. The germline V and J ends were trimmed by 8 bases and 4 bases, with 17 bases remaining between them. The CDR3 covers 14 residues. CDR3 protein: CASQERVESYGYTF. In DNA, the CDR3 is TGTGCCAGCCAAGAGAGGGTCGAGAGCTATGGCTACACCTTC.

The chain carries TRBV5-6 and TRBJ2-1; a possible D gene is TRBD2 (5 bases). This CDR3 is built from 14 residues. V was clipped by 4 bases and J by 9 bases, with 17 bases between them. CDR1 and CDR2 from the germline V gene are SGHDT and YYEEEE. In nucleotides, the CDR3 is TGTGCCAGCAGCCCCCCGGAGGATCGCGGTGAGCAGTTCTTC. This encodes CASSPPEDRGEQFF.

Here the CDR3 DNA reads TGCAGTGCAGAGGGGGGGACTCAGCCCCAGCATTTT. This encodes CSAEGGTQPQHF. J is TRBJ1-5 and V is TRBV20-1, with D tentatively TRBD1 (6 bases). Deletions cut 6 bases from V and 6 bases from J, with 12 bases between. The germline V gene encodes CDR1 DFQATT and CDR2 SNEGSKA (reference sequence). The CDR3 sequence is 12 residues long.

The V and J genes are TRBV14 and TRBJ1-2; D call uncertain. The ends were cut back, 0 bases at V and 4 bases at J, with 15 bases in the middle. CDR3 length: 16 amino acids. Germline CDR1 SGHDN, CDR2 FVKESK. As DNA, the CDR3 is TGTGCCAGCAGCCAAGAGGCTAGAAGGGCAGTCTATGGCTACACCTTC. As protein: CASSQEARRAVYGYTF.

V usage is TRBV12-3 or TRBV12-4 and J usage is TRBJ2-3; D remains ambiguous. V lost 5 bases to trimming and J lost 8 bases, with 20 bases between them. The CDR3 sequence is 15 residues long. Written as DNA, the CDR3 is TGTGCCAGCAGTCCAGACTCCGCCCGGCTCGGTACGCAGTATTTT. It encodes CASSPDSARLGTQYF.

The chain couples TRBV5-1 to TRBJ2-1, with TRBD1 matching 7 bases. Germline V CDR1 and CDR2: SGHRS, YFSETQ. CDR3 length: 15 amino acids. V lost 5 bases, J lost 5 bases, and 10 bases stayed unmatched. CDR3 DNA sequence: TGCGCCAGCAGTTCATCGACCGGGACAGACAATGAGCAGTTCTTC. Translating gives CASSSSTGTDNEQFF.

This chain joins TRBV7-3 and TRBJ2-1, with D perhaps TRBD2 (5 bases). The V end lost 0 bases, the J end lost 0 bases, and 9 bases lay between the germline ends. The CDR3 sequence is 16 residues long. Germline V gene data show CDR1 as SGHTA and CDR2 as FQGTGA. The DNA for the CDR3 is TGTGCCAGCAGCTTAACTCCTAGCTACTCCTACAATGAGCAGTTCTTC. Encoded protein: CASSLTPSYSYNEQFF.

The CDR3 sequence is CASSARRVDTQYF. CDR3 nucleotide sequence: TGTGCCAGCAGCGCACGAAGGGTAGATACGCAGTATTTT. This chain connects TRBV9 to TRBJ2-3; unclear D gene. The CDR3 consists of 13 residues. The germline CDR1 and CDR2 sequences are SGDLS and YYNGEE. Trimming took 3 bases from V and 5 from J, leaving 10 bases between them.

The chain has TRBV12-3 or TRBV12-4 and TRBJ2-7; D call uncertain. The CDR3 has 14 residues. V dropped 6 bases and J dropped 1 base, with 13 bases sitting between them. The DNA of the CDR3 is TGTGCCAGCAGCCCCCCAGAGTGGTCCTACGAGCAGTACTTC. It translates to CASSPPEWSYEQYF.

About this clonotype: The junction departs from germline at one end; a sequencing error may be responsible. The gene calls are TRBV7-9 and TRBJ2-5; D gene uncertain. CDR3 length: 11 amino acids. Germline V gives CDR1 SEHNR, CDR2 FQNEAQ (reference sequence). DNA for the CDR3: TGTGCCAGCAGCTTACAAGAGGCCCAGTACTTC. Its translation is CASSLQEAQYF.

J is TRBJ2-7 and V is TRBV10-3; a weak D match, TRBD2 (6 bases). CDR1 is ENHRY, CDR2 SYGVKD, per germline. The V end lost 10 bases, the J end lost 7 bases, and 17 bases lay between the germline ends. The CDR3 sequence is 12 residues long. CDR3 residues: CATGGDLREQYF. CDR3 in DNA: TGTGCCACCGGCGGGGACCTGCGGGAGCAGTACTTC.